Presented here are 31 T cell receptor beta chains from one specimen sequenced in a study of blood T cells in healthy people across ages (dated by TCRdb to 2014 to 2015). Libraries were prepared through 5' RACE. Sequencing took place on an Illumina HiSeq 2500. The second PCR ran for about 7 to 11 cycles and used a J-beta primer mix along with a sample-barcoded 5' primer. The raw public data were reprocessed by TCRdb itself: fastp quality trimming at Q25, MiXCR clonotype calling, in-frame beta chains only. Identical CDR3 proteins give one entry, which carries the most common genes and DNA. The sample data list 1.5 million to 2 million distinct CDR3 sequences, and 28% of these were observed just once. Less than 9.5% of the sample is in the top ten clones. The sequencing input was blood. These receptors were collected from a woman in her twenties or thirties in good health.

CDR3 amino acids: CASSVPGQGAAGNTIYF. CDR3 sequence (DNA): TGTGCCAGCAGTGTACCGGGACAGGGGGCGGCTGGAAACACCATATATTTT. The rearrangement links TRBV12-3 or TRBV12-4 to TRBJ1-3, with 12 bases matching TRBD1. Trimming took 5 bases from V and 2 from J; bases not matched to a gene: 7. CDR3 length: 17 residues.

This sequence joins TRBV20-1 and TRBJ1-3, with D possibly being TRBD1 (6 bases). The ends were cut back, 3 bases at V and 0 bases at J, with 6 bases in the middle. CDR1 DFQATT and CDR2 SNEGSKA come from the germline V gene (reference sequence). The CDR3 runs 13 residues. The chain's CDR3 is CSARTGSGNTIYF. As DNA, the CDR3 is TGCAGTGCTAGGACAGGCTCTGGAAACACCATATATTTT.

In this sample, this clonotype turned up a few times. This rearrangement joins TRBV12-3 or TRBV12-4 to TRBJ1-4, with 11 bases fitting TRBD1. The CDR3 extends over 15 amino acids. J was trimmed by 8 bases and V by 3 bases; bases with no gene match: 5. For the CDR3, the DNA is TGTGCCAGCAGTTTCCGGACAGGGGGCAGCGAAAAACTGTTTTTT. Translation gives CASSFRTGGSEKLFF.

This rearrangement joins TRBV5-1 to TRBJ2-2; tentative D call: TRBD2 (6 bases). CDR3 length: 15 amino acids. The germline V and J ends were trimmed by 4 bases and 5 bases, with 15 bases remaining between them. From germline, CDR1 is SGHRS and CDR2 YFSETQ. The CDR3 coding sequence is TGCGCCAGCAGCACCGGGGGTACGGGTACCGGGGAGCTGTTTTTT. Protein: CASSTGGTGTGELFF.

Turning to this clonotype: A much larger clone sits a single nucleotide away, making a read error possible. The chain couples TRBV11-2 to TRBJ1-2, with TRBD1 as a possible D gene (6 bases). Deletions cut 3 bases from V and 8 bases from J, with 16 bases between. This CDR3 comprises 14 residues. Per germline, CDR1 SGHAT and CDR2 FQNNGV. The CDR3 loop is CASSLWAGEGGYTF. The CDR3 region has the DNA TGTGCCAGCAGCTTGTGGGCAGGGGAAGGGGGCTACACCTTC.

This clonotype showed up just a few times. The J gene is TRBJ1-2, the V gene TRBV7-2; a weak D match, TRBD1 (6 bases). The V gene's germline CDR1 is SGHTA and CDR2 FQGNSA. The CDR3 loop spans 15 amino acids. V lost 1 base and J 5 bases, leaving 14 bases between the germline ends. CDR3 sequence: CASSLGSGDGYGYTF. In DNA, the CDR3 is TGTGCCAGCAGCTTAGGTTCAGGGGACGGGTATGGCTACACCTTC. The variable domain in full, completed from reference TRBV7-2 and TRBJ1-2, reads GAGVSQSPSNKVTEKGKDVELRCDPISGHTALYWYRQSLGQGLEFLIYFQGNSAPDKSGLPSDRFSAERTGGSVSTLTIQRTQQEDSAVYLCASSLGSGDGYGYTFGSGTRLTVV.

This clonotype was detected ten times or more. CDR3 region: CASTRSGNEQFF. CDR3 nucleotide sequence: TGTGCCAGCACCCGCAGTGGCAATGAGCAGTTCTTC. This sequence joins TRBV6-1 and TRBJ2-1; unclear D gene. Trimming stripped 7 bases from V and 6 bases from J, with 10 bases between. The CDR3 has 12 amino acids. Germline CDR1 reads MNHNS; CDR2 reads SASEGT.

There are many counts of this clonotype. V gene TRBV12-3 or TRBV12-4 combines with J gene TRBJ2-1; D is unresolved. V lost 1 base to trimming and J lost 0 bases, with 4 bases between them. The CDR3 has 14 residues. CDR3 loop: CASSLGVSYNEQFF. In DNA, the CDR3 is TGTGCCAGCAGTTTAGGGGTCTCCTACAATGAGCAGTTCTTC.

This rearrangement joins TRBV11-2 to TRBJ2-7, with D hard to call. The CDR3 is 14 amino acids. The V end lost 7 bases, the J end lost 7 bases, and 20 bases lay between the germline ends. Germline CDR1 SGHAT, CDR2 FQNNGV. CDR3 amino acids: CASTLGTIDNEQYF. Written as DNA, the CDR3 is TGTGCCAGCACCCTCGGAACTATAGACAATGAGCAGTACTTC.

This clonotype was observed at least ten times. The V call is TRBV12-3 or TRBV12-4, the J call TRBJ2-5; D is uncertain. Deletions cut 6 bases from V and 3 bases from J, with 8 bases between. The CDR3 length is 12 residues. The CDR3 region has the DNA TGTGCCAGCAGCGTCAGAGAAGAGACCCAGTACTTC. It codes for CASSVREETQYF.

The chain uses TRBV2 and TRBJ1-5, with TRBD1 matching 7 bases. This CDR3 comprises 15 residues. J was trimmed by 3 bases and V by 1 base; bases with no gene match: 3. Germline V gene lookup returns CDR1 SNHLY and CDR2 FYNNEI. CDR3 residues: CASSEEGGFNQPQHF. The CDR3 DNA sequence: TGTGCCAGCAGTGAAGAAGGGGGCTTCAATCAGCCCCAGCATTTT.

The chain uses TRBV29-1 and TRBJ2-3, with D uncertain. The CDR3 spans 13 residues. Germline V lookup: CDR1 SQVTM, CDR2 ANQGSEA. The V and J ends lost 1 base and 2 bases respectively, with 7 bases between them. The CDR3 sequence is CSVEGPLTDTQYF. The CDR3 coding sequence is TGCAGCGTTGAAGGGCCACTCACAGATACGCAGTATTTT.

This clonotype showed up just a few times. V gene TRBV6-1 combines with J gene TRBJ2-5; the match to TRBD1 covers 9 bases. The tail of the sequence fits TRBJ2-7 better, so the J call may be wrong. The CDR3 sequence is 14 residues long. Germline V gene sequence: CDR1 MNHNS, CDR2 SASEGT. DNA of the CDR3: TGTGCCAGCAACCCGGGACAGGGAAGTCGCGAGCAGTACTTC. Its protein product is CASNPGQGSREQYF.

This clonotype was seen ten or more times. V gene TRBV15 combines with J gene TRBJ2-6; 8 bases align to TRBD1. Germline values: CDR1 LNHNV, CDR2 YYDKDF (reference sequence). The CDR3 length is 18 residues. J lost 0 bases, V lost 1 base, and 5 bases had no gene match. In DNA form, the CDR3 reads TGTGCCACCAGCAGAGGTACAGGGGGTTCCTCTGGGGCCAACGTCCTGACTTTC. This codes for CATSRGTGGSSGANVLTF.

This chain links TRBV20-1 with TRBJ2-7, with 8 bases fitting TRBD2. Losses at the gene ends were 5 bases for V and 3 bases for J; bases not matched to a gene: 9. Germline V gives CDR1 DFQATT, CDR2 SNEGSKA (reference sequence). This CDR3 contains 14 residues. In nucleotides, the CDR3 is TGCAGTGCTCCCAGCGGGAGTGGGGACTACGAGCAGTACTTC. Translating it yields CSAPSGSGDYEQYF.

This chain links TRBV12-3 or TRBV12-4 with TRBJ1-4, with 7 bases that match TRBD1. With V trimmed by 2 bases and J by 4 bases, 13 bases remained unmatched. This CDR3 spans 18 amino acids. The CDR3 sequence is CASSLIRVTGRINEKLFF. The CDR3 DNA follows: TGTGCCAGCAGTTTAATAAGAGTGACAGGGAGGATTAATGAAAAACTGTTTTTT.

The chain carries TRBV4-3 and TRBJ2-7; D possibly corresponds to TRBD2 (6 bases). V was trimmed by 1 base and J by 0 bases, leaving 16 bases between them. The CDR3 sequence is 17 residues long. CDR1 is LGHNA, CDR2 YSLEER, per germline. The CDR3 protein is CASSQGPGGIPSYEQYF. CDR3 coding DNA: TGCGCCAGCAGCCAAGGGCCAGGCGGGATTCCCTCCTACGAGCAGTACTTC.

Details on this clonotype: This clone may be a read error of a much larger clone one base away. This chain links TRBV20-1 with TRBJ2-5; D is possibly TRBD1 (5 bases). The CDR3 runs 13 residues. Germline CDR1 DFQATT, CDR2 SNEGSKA (reference sequence). CDR3 nucleotide sequence: TGCAGTGCTAGAAGTGACAGCCAAGGGACCCAGTACTTC. Amino acids: CSARSDSQGTQYF.

The V gene is TRBV20-1, the J gene TRBJ1-5; no definite D call. The V gene's germline CDR1 is DFQATT and CDR2 SNEGSKA (reference sequence). This CDR3 comprises 16 residues. Trimming took off 0 bases at V and 5 bases at J, with 17 bases between the two ends. CDR3 amino acids: CSARDSGGSNYQPQHF. The CDR3 nucleotides are TGCAGTGCTAGAGATTCAGGCGGATCTAATTATCAGCCCCAGCATTTT.

The chain couples TRBV13 to TRBJ1-1; TRBD1 agrees at 7 bases. Trimming at V came to 5 bases and at J to 3 bases, leaving 6 bases not matched to a gene. Germline CDR1 PRHDT, CDR2 FYEKMQ (reference sequence). The CDR3 consists of 14 residues. CDR3 coding DNA: TGTGCCAGCAGCAGTGGACAGGACCACACTGAAGCTTTCTTT. This gives the protein CASSSGQDHTEAFF.

This chain connects TRBV29-1 to TRBJ1-1; a possible D gene is TRBD1 (5 bases). V was shortened by 5 bases and J by 1 base, with 11 bases between the two germline ends. Germline CDR1 SQVTM, CDR2 ANQGSEA. CDR3 size: 13 residues. The CDR3 nucleotides read TGCAGCGTTAGGGGCAGTCCGAACACTGAAGCTTTCTTT. Translating it yields CSVRGSPNTEAFF.

The rearrangement uses TRBV2 and TRBJ2-1; 9 nucleotides match TRBD2. V lost 4 bases, J lost 9 bases, and 7 bases stayed unmatched. Germline V gives CDR1 SNHLY, CDR2 FYNNEI. The CDR3 contains 14 residues. CDR3 sequence (DNA): TGTGCCAGCAGTGGCGGGGGGGCCTGGAGTGAGCAGTTCTTC. Protein: CASSGGGAWSEQFF.

This clonotype occurred a few times. V usage is TRBV29-1 and J usage is TRBJ1-2, with D possibly TRBD1 on 5 matching bases. V shed 4 bases and J shed 8 bases, with 11 bases lying between them. CDR3 length: 11 amino acids. Germline loops: CDR1 SQVTM, CDR2 ANQGSEA. The CDR3 protein is CSVGGGEGYTF. In nucleotides, the CDR3 is TGCAGCGTTGGAGGAGGGGAAGGCTACACCTTC.

This clonotype occurred many times. The chain is built from TRBV10-3 and TRBJ2-7; 8 nucleotides match TRBD2. The CDR3 has 15 amino acids. CDR1 is ENHRY, CDR2 SYGVKD, per germline. The J segment lost 3 bases and the V segment lost 2 bases, leaving 6 bases of the junction unmatched. The CDR3 protein is CAISERERERYEQYF. The CDR3 DNA follows: TGTGCCATCAGTGAGAGAGAGCGGGAGCGCTACGAGCAGTACTTC.

In its sample, this clonotype was seen a few times. The chain links TRBV6-5 to TRBJ2-7; TRBD2 matches 7 bases. CDR3 length: 15 residues. From germline, CDR1 is MNHEY and CDR2 SVGAGI. V gave up 2 bases and J gave up 6 bases; unmatched junction bases: 10. CDR3 residues: CASSYGGGGQREQYF. The CDR3 DNA reads TGTGCCAGCAGTTACGGGGGGGGTGGGCAGCGCGAGCAGTACTTC.

A few counts support this clonotype. The V gene is TRBV7-9, the J gene TRBJ1-1; 8 bases fit TRBD1. V lost 4 bases to trimming and J lost 1 base; unmatched junction nucleotides: 5. CDR1 and CDR2 from the germline V gene are SEHNR and FQNEAQ (reference sequence). CDR3 size: 15 residues. Written as DNA, the CDR3 is TGTGCCAGCAGCTCGACAGGGGAGCCGAACACTGAAGCTTTCTTT. Translating it yields CASSSTGEPNTEAFF.

This clonotype occurred many times. This chain connects TRBV5-1 to TRBJ1-1; 8 positions agree with TRBD1. CDR1 is SGHRS, CDR2 YFSETQ, per germline. This CDR3 is built from 16 residues. The trim removed 4 bases at V and 0 bases at J, leaving 8 bases unmatched. The CDR3 spells CASSAAQGAMNTEAFF. CDR3 DNA sequence: TGCGCCAGCAGCGCTGCTCAGGGGGCGATGAACACTGAAGCTTTCTTT.

Only a few counts were recorded for this clonotype. This chain links TRBV19 with TRBJ1-4; 8 bases align to TRBD1. The V gene end was trimmed by 6 bases and the J gene end by 4 bases; junction bases not matched to a gene: 4. The CDR3 runs 14 residues. Per germline, CDR1 LNHDA and CDR2 SQIVND (reference sequence). The CDR3 region is CASSLTGDNEKLFF. CDR3 sequence (DNA): TGTGCCAGTAGCTTGACAGGGGATAATGAAAAACTGTTTTTT.

This clonotype showed up just a few times. This chain links TRBV12-3 or TRBV12-4 with TRBJ2-7; no firm D call. Trimming left V 1 base short and J 4 bases short, with 14 bases between. The CDR3 runs 15 residues. The CDR3 protein is CASSLGPIMGYEQYF. In DNA, the CDR3 is TGTGCCAGCAGTTTAGGCCCTATTATGGGATACGAGCAGTACTTC.

The table lists this clonotype with many counts. This chain connects TRBV20-1 to TRBJ2-5; tentatively, D is TRBD1 (6 bases). There are 15 residues in the CDR3. Germline CDR1 and CDR2: DFQATT and SNEGSKA (reference sequence). Trimming left V 5 bases short and J 1 base short, with 17 bases between. In DNA, the CDR3 is TGCAGTGCTGACCCAGGACAGCGCACCCAAGAGACCCAGTACTTC. Its protein is CSADPGQRTQETQYF.

Only a few counts were recorded for this clonotype. The chain has TRBV5-1 and TRBJ2-1; TRBD1 matches 9 bases. The CDR3 spans 15 residues. Germline loops: CDR1 SGHRS, CDR2 YFSETQ. V was pared by 0 bases and J by 7 bases, with 5 bases of the junction left unmatched. The CDR3 loop is CASSLGQGVGNEQFF. The CDR3 DNA reads TGCGCCAGCAGCTTGGGACAGGGGGTCGGAAATGAGCAGTTCTTC.